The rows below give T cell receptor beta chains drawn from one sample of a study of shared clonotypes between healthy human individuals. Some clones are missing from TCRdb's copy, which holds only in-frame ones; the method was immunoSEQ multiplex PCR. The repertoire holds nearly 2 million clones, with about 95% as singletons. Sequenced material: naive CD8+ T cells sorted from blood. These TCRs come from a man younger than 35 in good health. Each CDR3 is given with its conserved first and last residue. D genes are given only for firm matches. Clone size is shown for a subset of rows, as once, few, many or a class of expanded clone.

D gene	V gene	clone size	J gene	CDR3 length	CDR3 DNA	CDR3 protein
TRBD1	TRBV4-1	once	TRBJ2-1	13	TGCGCCAGCGTCCAGGTAGGGGGCAGTGAGCAGTTCTTC	CASVQVGGSEQFF
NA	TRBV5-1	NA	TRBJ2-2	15	TGCGCCAGCAGGTTGTGGGGGACGAACACCGGGGAGCTGTTTTTT	CASRLWGTNTGELFF
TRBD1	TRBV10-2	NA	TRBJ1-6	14	TGCGCCAGCAGTGAGGGGACAGGGAGTTCACCCCTCCACTTT	CASSEGTGSSPLHF
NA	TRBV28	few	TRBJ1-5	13	TGTGCCAGCAGTTTGATTCGGAATCAGCCCCAGCATTTT	CASSLIRNQPQHF
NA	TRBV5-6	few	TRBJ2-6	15	TGTGCCAGCAGCTTGTGGGGGTCTGGGGCCAACGTCCTGACTTTC	CASSLWGSGANVLTF
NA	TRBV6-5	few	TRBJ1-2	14	TGTGCCAGCAGTTACTCAGAGGGTCCCTATGGCTACACCTTC	CASSYSEGPYGYTF
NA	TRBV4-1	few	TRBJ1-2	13	TGCGCCAGCAGGCAAGTCTCTAACTATGGCTACACCTTC	CASRQVSNYGYTF
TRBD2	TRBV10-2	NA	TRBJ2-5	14	TGCGCCAGCAGTGGTAGCGGGGTCCAAGAGACCCAGTACTTC	CASSGSGVQETQYF
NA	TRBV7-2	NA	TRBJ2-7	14	TGTGCCAGCAGCTTTTACGGGGGTGTCTACGAGCAGTACTTC	CASSFYGGVYEQYF
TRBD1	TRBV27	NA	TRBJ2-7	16	TGTGCCAGCAGTTTATATGGGACAGGGCTAACCTACGAGCAGTACTTC	CASSLYGTGLTYEQYF